This T cell receptor beta chain was retrieved from a study of cytotoxic CD8 clonotypes in ibrutinib-treated CLL. The CDR3 loop spans 14 amino acids. V was trimmed by 2 bases and J by 1 base, leaving 6 bases between them. Here immunoSEQ multiplex PCR was the method, and the copy in TCRdb shows in-frame clones only, minus some. In the table there are about 120,000 clones, about 50% of which are singletons. The TCR sequence derives from a human donor with chronic lymphocytic leukemia. The chain joins TRBV23-1 to TRBJ1-5, with TRBD1 as a possible D gene (5 bases). TRBV23-1 is filed as an ORF, its function uncertain. The sample in question was PBMCs, obtained after 24 months of ibrutinib treatment. The CDR3 nucleotides are TGCGCCAGCAGTCAAAACAGGAGCAATCAGCCCCAGCATTTT. Its protein is CASSQNRSNQPQHF.